A single sample is the source of the 20 T cell receptor beta chains below, sequenced in a study of CD8 T cells in Susac syndrome. Reverse transcription of roughly 0.5 to 1 ug RNA was carried out with random hexamers. TCRdb processed the immunoSEQ multiplex PCR reads anew with MiXCR; each CDR3 protein has one entry. The sample yields roughly 80,000 distinct CDR3 sequences, less than 95% seen once. Sequencing was done on a sample of CD8+ T cells from PBMCs. The receptors stem from a human donor with Susac syndrome.

This rearrangement joins TRBV5-1 to TRBJ1-1, with TRBD1 identical over 8 bases. This CDR3 contains 12 residues. After removal of 6 bases from V and 4 bases from J, the junction contained 2 bases not matched to a gene. CDR1 is SGHRS and CDR2 is YFSETQ in the germline V gene. CDR3 sequence (DNA): TGCGCCAGCAAAACAGGGGGCACTGAAGCTTTCTTT. This sequence encodes CASKTGGTEAFF.

V is TRBV6-5 and J is TRBJ1-1, with TRBD1 matching over 9 bases. V lost 2 bases to trimming and J lost 1 base; unmatched junction nucleotides: 14. In germline, CDR1 is MNHEY, CDR2 SVGAGI. The CDR3 runs 19 residues. The CDR3 nucleotides read TGTGCCAGCAGTTACACCCGACAGGGGGAGACGGGACGGAACACTGAAGCTTTCTTT. Protein product: CASSYTRQGETGRNTEAFF.

This clonotype occurred once. The rearrangement uses TRBV4-2 and TRBJ1-2, with 7 bases fitting TRBD1. CDR3 length: 14 residues. CDR1 is LGHNA and CDR2 is YNFKEQ in the germline V gene. J was trimmed by 4 bases and V by 4 bases; bases with no gene match: 6. CDR3 amino acids: CASSPGTALYGYTF. The DNA for the CDR3 is TGTGCCAGCAGCCCCGGGACAGCTCTCTATGGCTACACCTTC.

The V and J genes are TRBV11-2 and TRBJ2-6; D gene unclear. CDR3 length: 16 residues. Germline CDR1 is SGHAT and CDR2 is FQNNGV. Trimming pared 2 bases from V and 2 bases from J, leaving 10 bases between. CDR3 protein: CASSLNWGAGANVLTF. The CDR3 coding sequence is TGTGCCAGCAGCTTAAATTGGGGTGCTGGGGCCAACGTCCTGACTTTC. Complete variable domain (other parts from reference TRBV11-2 and TRBJ2-6): EAGVAQSPRYKIIEKRQSVAFWCNPISGHATLYWYQQILGQGPKLLIQFQNNGVVDDSQLPKDRFSAERLKGVDSTLKIQPAKLEDSAVYLCASSLNWGAGANVLTFGAGSRLTVL.

This chain connects TRBV5-1 to TRBJ2-7, with D perhaps TRBD1 (6 bases). The germline V gene has CDR1 SGHRS and CDR2 YFSETQ. V dropped 0 bases and J dropped 5 bases, with 12 bases sitting between them. This CDR3 is 14 amino acids long. The CDR3 sequence: CASSLGQGINEQYF. As DNA, the CDR3 is TGCGCCAGCAGCTTGGGGCAGGGGATAAACGAGCAGTACTTC.

The chain has TRBV15 and TRBJ1-2; a possible D gene is TRBD1 (6 bases). This CDR3 spans 13 amino acids. Germline-derived CDR1 and CDR2 are LNHNV and YYDKDF (reference sequence). Deletions cut 7 bases from V and 4 bases from J, with 13 bases between. Here the CDR3 DNA reads TGTGCCACCACCCTAGGGGGTGGCTATGGCTACACCTTC. This sequence encodes CATTLGGGYGYTF. Together with reference TRBV15 and TRBJ1-2, the CDR3 gives the full variable domain: DAMVIQNPRYQVTQFGKPVTLSCSQTLNHNVMYWYQQKSSQAPKLLFHYYDKDFNNEADTPDNFQSRRPNTSFCFLDIRSPGLGDTAMYLCATTLGGGYGYTFGSGTRLTVV.

This chain links TRBV6-4 with TRBJ2-7, with 9 bases matching TRBD1. J was trimmed by 3 bases and V by 7 bases; bases with no gene match: 7. CDR3 size: 14 residues. The V gene's germline CDR1 is MRHNA and CDR2 SNTAGT. The CDR3 region is CASNEGGQGYEQYF. DNA for the CDR3: TGTGCCAGCAATGAGGGGGGACAGGGCTACGAGCAGTACTTC.

The chain carries TRBV19 and TRBJ1-2, with D possibly being TRBD1 (5 bases). Trimming left V 4 bases short and J 8 bases short, with 23 bases between. Germline CDR1 LNHDA, CDR2 SQIVND (reference sequence). CDR3 size: 16 residues. The CDR3 reads CASSNHYRDGLAGYTF. The DNA of the CDR3 is TGTGCCAGTAGTAATCATTACCGGGACGGCTTGGCCGGCTACACCTTC. Combining the CDR3 with reference TRBV19 and TRBJ1-2 gives the whole variable domain DGGITQSPKYLFRKEGQNVTLSCEQNLNHDAMYWYRQDPGQGLRLIYYSQIVNDFQKGDIAEGYSVSREKKESFPLTVTSAQKNPTAFYLCASSNHYRDGLAGYTFGSGTRLTVV.

The chain carries TRBV6-5 and TRBJ1-5; perhaps TRBD1 as D (5 bases). The germline V gene encodes CDR1 MNHEY and CDR2 SVGAGI. The CDR3 contains 14 residues. V was clipped by 7 bases and J by 7 bases, with 17 bases between them. In nucleotides, the CDR3 is TGTGCCAGCAAAAGGTCGGGGCCCGAGCAGCCCCAGCATTTT. This gives the protein CASKRSGPEQPQHF.

The gene calls are TRBV7-8 and TRBJ1-2; D perhaps matches TRBD1 (6 bases). Germline CDR1 reads SGHVS; CDR2 reads FQNEAQ. The CDR3 is 13 residues long. V was shortened by 1 base and J by 9 bases, with 12 bases between the two germline ends. The CDR3 spells CASSLEGGARYTF. The CDR3 DNA follows: TGTGCCAGCAGCTTAGAGGGGGGGGCTCGCTACACCTTC.

The sample holds one count of this clonotype. The CDR3 is CASEPGPKNYEQYF. DNA of the CDR3: TGTGCCAGTGAACCGGGACCCAAAAACTACGAGCAGTACTTC. The chain combines TRBV7-9 with TRBJ2-7; D possibly uses TRBD1 or TRBD2 (5 bases each). This CDR3 has 14 residues. Trimming left V 9 bases short and J 3 bases short, with 18 bases between. Germline CDR1 reads SEHNR; CDR2 reads FQNEAQ (reference sequence).

The V and J genes are TRBV3-1 and TRBJ2-5; D is unresolved. The V gene lost 2 bases and the J gene lost 6 bases, with 10 bases spanning the gap. From germline, CDR1 is LGHDT and CDR2 YNNKEL (reference sequence). This CDR3 region has 13 residues. The chain's CDR3 is CASSQYGKKTQYF. In DNA, the CDR3 is TGTGCCAGCAGCCAATACGGCAAAAAGACCCAGTACTTC.

This chain connects TRBV20-1 to TRBJ1-1; 8 bases are a match to TRBD1. CDR3 length equals 19 residues. CDR1 DFQATT and CDR2 SNEGSKA come from the germline V gene (reference sequence). V was clipped by 0 bases and J by 4 bases; unmatched bases: 19. The CDR3 DNA follows: TGCAGTGCTAGAGATACATGGTCTGTGGCAGGGGGCGAAGGCACTGAAGCTTTCTTT. Protein: CSARDTWSVAGGEGTEAFF.

The chain has TRBV4-1 and TRBJ2-2, with TRBD2 identical over 8 bases. The CDR3 totals 17 residues. V was pared by 0 bases and J by 4 bases, with 7 bases of the junction left unmatched. The germline V gene encodes CDR1 MGHRA and CDR2 YSYEKL. This CDR3 reads CASSQELRGGITGELFF. The CDR3 DNA sequence: TGCGCCAGCAGCCAAGAACTTCGGGGGGGAATCACCGGGGAGCTGTTTTTT.

The chain employs TRBV11-2 and TRBJ2-3; D call uncertain. CDR1 SGHAT and CDR2 FQNNGV come from the germline V gene. CDR3 length equals 14 residues. Deletions cut 5 bases from V and 0 bases from J, with 9 bases between. Here the CDR3 reads CASSPWESTDTQYF. The CDR3 DNA follows: TGTGCCAGCAGCCCATGGGAAAGCACAGATACGCAGTATTTT.

The genes are TRBV25-1 and TRBJ2-7, with D tentatively TRBD1 or TRBD2 (5 bases each). This CDR3 has 15 amino acids. The V end lost 4 bases, the J end lost 3 bases, and 16 bases lay between the germline ends. Germline V gives CDR1 MGHDK, CDR2 SYGVNS. CDR3 in DNA: TGTGCCAGCAGTGCCTCGGGACCGATTAACTACGAGCAGTACTTC. This gives the protein CASSASGPINYEQYF.

The J gene is TRBJ2-1, the V gene TRBV2; D tentatively reads TRBD1 or TRBD2 (5 bases each). Germline CDR1 SNHLY, CDR2 FYNNEI. Trimming stripped 8 bases from V and 2 bases from J, with 10 bases between. This CDR3 region has 13 residues. CDR3 DNA sequence: TGTGCCAGCGGAAAGGGACCCTACAATGAGCAGTTCTTC. It encodes CASGKGPYNEQFF.

The chain combines TRBV27 with TRBJ2-7; maybe TRBD2 (6 bases). Germline V lookup: CDR1 MNHEY, CDR2 SMNVEV (reference sequence). The V end lost 8 bases, the J end lost 6 bases, and 8 bases lay between the germline ends. This CDR3 contains 10 residues. DNA for the CDR3: TGTGCCAGCGGAGGGCCCGAGCAGTACTTC. As protein: CASGGPEQYF.

The rearrangement joins TRBV29-1 to TRBJ2-7; no firm D call. Germline V gene sequence: CDR1 SQVTM, CDR2 ANQGSEA. The CDR3 length is 13 residues. The ends were cut back, 4 bases at V and 0 bases at J, with 10 bases in the middle. The CDR3 sequence is CSVAGQSSYEQYF. CDR3 in DNA: TGCAGCGTTGCTGGGCAGAGCTCCTACGAGCAGTACTTC.

V gene TRBV29-1 combines with J gene TRBJ2-7, with D perhaps matching TRBD1 (7 bases). V was shortened by 4 bases and J by 5 bases, with 18 bases between the two germline ends. The germline CDR1 and CDR2 sequences are SQVTM and ANQGSEA. The CDR3 length is 14 residues. The CDR3 DNA reads as TGCAGCGTTGGAGTGTTCGTCAGGGGGGACGAGCAGTACTTC. Its translation: CSVGVFVRGDEQYF.